This passage covers 18 T cell receptor beta chains from one sample sequenced in a study of blood T cells in healthy people across ages. Through a sample-barcoded 5' primer and a J-beta primer mix, a second PCR was run for roughly 6 to 12 cycles. TCRdb re-derived calls from the 5' RACE reads in MiXCR, one entry per CDR3 protein. The data contain around 1.5 million distinct CDR3 sequences, 30% to 40% of them seen just once; the ten biggest clones take up about 11%. Sequencing used blood. The receptors stem from a woman between 25 and 40 years old in good health.

This clonotype came up many times. This chain connects TRBV5-1 to TRBJ2-7; 10 nucleotides agree with TRBD1. V gave up 0 bases and J gave up 3 bases; unmatched junction bases: 9. Germline loops: CDR1 SGHRS, CDR2 YFSETQ. The length of the CDR3 is 17 residues. CDR3 region: CASSLGGQGGFDYEQYF. The CDR3 coding sequence is TGCGCCAGCAGCTTGGGAGGACAGGGGGGTTTCGACTACGAGCAGTACTTC.

The chain links TRBV6-1 to TRBJ1-1; D not certain. Germline CDR1 MNHNS, CDR2 SASEGT. There are 17 residues in the CDR3. V was clipped by 1 base and J by 1 base, with 16 bases between them. CDR3 residues: CASSEGGYTLRNTEAFF. The CDR3 nucleotides are TGTGCCAGCAGTGAAGGTGGGTATACACTTCGGAACACTGAAGCTTTCTTT.

This clonotype was seen a single time. The rearrangement links TRBV20-1 to TRBJ2-1, with unresolved D. Trimming took off 0 bases at V and 2 bases at J, with 11 bases between the two ends. Germline V gene lookup returns CDR1 DFQATT and CDR2 SNEGSKA (reference sequence). There are 15 residues in the CDR3. This chain's CDR3 is CSAREPERAYNEQFF. In nucleotides, the CDR3 is TGCAGTGCTAGAGAGCCGGAAAGGGCCTACAATGAGCAGTTCTTC.

V gene TRBV6-4 combines with J gene TRBJ2-1, with D perhaps TRBD2 (6 bases). This CDR3 is built from 16 residues. Germline lookup yields CDR1 MRHNA and CDR2 SNTAGT. The V end lost 3 bases, the J end lost 6 bases, and 18 bases lay between the germline ends. The CDR3 DNA reads TGTGCCAGCAGTGAAGTGAGGCGGGGAGCCCGCAATGAGCAGTTCTTC. Translation: CASSEVRRGARNEQFF.

V gene TRBV7-9 combines with J gene TRBJ1-2, with a possible D match to TRBD1 (5 bases). The CDR3 has 12 amino acids. The ends were cut back, 10 bases at V and 11 bases at J, with 20 bases in the middle. Germline CDR1 reads SEHNR; CDR2 reads FQNEAQ (reference sequence). The CDR3 loop reads CATQTPRRGYTF. The CDR3 DNA is TGTGCCACTCAAACTCCACGGAGGGGTTACACCTTC.

This clonotype was recorded a few times. V and J are TRBV10-3 and TRBJ2-1, with TRBD2 matching over 12 bases. Germline CDR1 is ENHRY and CDR2 is SYGVKD. J lost 5 bases, V lost 4 bases, and 3 bases had no gene match. CDR3 length: 15 amino acids. The CDR3 region is CAISGTSGTNNEQFF. In nucleotides, the CDR3 is TGTGCCATCAGTGGGACTAGCGGGACTAACAATGAGCAGTTCTTC.

J is TRBJ1-2 and V is TRBV4-2, with 9 bases aligning to TRBD1. This CDR3 region has 15 residues. V was pared by 5 bases and J by 3 bases, with 7 bases of the junction left unmatched. Per the germline V gene, CDR1 is LGHNA and CDR2 is YNFKEQ. CDR3 sequence reads: CASSSGTGKHYGYTF. CDR3 in DNA: TGTGCCAGCAGCTCCGGGACAGGGAAGCACTATGGCTACACCTTC.

The J gene is TRBJ2-5, the V gene TRBV9; no reliable D call. Germline V lookup: CDR1 SGDLS, CDR2 YYNGEE. The CDR3 consists of 16 residues. Trimming shortened V by 3 bases and J by 3 bases, and 18 bases separated the two germline ends. CDR3 loop: CASSARGRPGKETQYF. The CDR3, as DNA: TGTGCCAGCAGCGCAAGAGGACGGCCCGGAAAAGAGACCCAGTACTTC.

The chain has TRBV6-2 or TRBV6-3 and TRBJ2-3; D unresolved. The germline V and J ends were trimmed by 0 bases and 2 bases, with 18 bases remaining between them. CDR3 length: 18 amino acids. In germline, CDR1 is MNHEY, CDR2 SVGEGT. For the CDR3, the DNA is TGTGCCAGCAGTTACTCGAGTAGGGCAGGTCCGAACACAGATACGCAGTATTTT. Translation: CASSYSSRAGPNTDTQYF.

Note on this clonotype: The junction does not match germline at one end; this may be a read error. The J gene is TRBJ2-1, the V gene TRBV12-3 or TRBV12-4, with 7 bases lining up with TRBD2. CDR3 size: 15 residues. CDR3 in DNA: TGTGCCAGCAGTTTAGTGAGACTAGCTGACAATGGGCAGTTCTTC. It specifies CASSLVRLADNGQFF.

The CDR3 is CASSRQGDLVYTGELFF. The CDR3 DNA follows: TGTGCCAGCAGTCGCCAGGGGGATTTGGTGTACACCGGGGAGCTGTTTTTT. The chain is built from TRBV6-7 and TRBJ2-2, with 7 nucleotides matching TRBD1. TRBV6-7 is an ORF for which the function is uncertain. The CDR3 is made up of 17 amino acids. With V trimmed by 5 bases and J by 3 bases, 12 bases remained unmatched.

The chain recombines TRBV20-1 with TRBJ1-1; possibly TRBD1 for D (5 bases). From germline, CDR1 is DFQATT and CDR2 SNEGSKA (reference sequence). The CDR3 is 14 amino acids. V was shortened by 0 bases and J by 5 bases, with 13 bases between the two germline ends. The chain's CDR3 is CSARDPQDPTEAFF. Here the CDR3 DNA reads TGCAGTGCTAGAGATCCACAGGATCCAACTGAAGCTTTCTTT.

The rearrangement joins TRBV12-3 or TRBV12-4 to TRBJ2-2; D is perhaps TRBD1 or TRBD2 (5 bases each). Trimming left V 5 bases short and J 2 bases short, with 18 bases between. The CDR3 totals 17 residues. The DNA of the CDR3 is TGTGCCAGCAGTCGTTGGAGAGGGGTCCTCAACACCGGGGAGCTGTTTTTT. Protein sequence: CASSRWRGVLNTGELFF.

The table lists this clonotype with a few counts. The chain is built from TRBV4-1 and TRBJ2-3; TRBD2 matches 13 bases. The CDR3 runs 17 residues. V was pared by 3 bases and J by 2 bases, with 5 bases of the junction left unmatched. CDR1 MGHRA and CDR2 YSYEKL come from the germline V gene. CDR3 protein: CASSHHTSGGATDTQYF. DNA of the CDR3: TGCGCCAGCAGCCATCATACTAGCGGGGGGGCCACAGATACGCAGTATTTT.

This clonotype has a count of ten or more. The chain uses TRBV4-1 and TRBJ2-3; the D gene is possibly TRBD2 (7 bases). The V gene's germline CDR1 is MGHRA and CDR2 YSYEKL. The CDR3 runs 15 residues. V gave up 5 bases and J gave up 2 bases, with 14 bases separating them. In DNA form, the CDR3 reads TGCGCCAGCAGCGCCCGGCGGGGGCTCACAGATACGCAGTATTTT. Translated, it gives CASSARRGLTDTQYF.

This clonotype was picked up a small number of times. V gene TRBV5-1 combines with J gene TRBJ1-1, with 7 positions matching TRBD1. Germline loops: CDR1 SGHRS, CDR2 YFSETQ. V lost 1 base and J lost 5; bases outside the gene matches: 5. The CDR3 has 14 amino acids. The CDR3 DNA reads as TGCGCCAGCAGCTTGTGGACAGGAGAAACTGAAGCTTTCTTT. Encoded protein: CASSLWTGETEAFF.

This clonotype was seen a handful of times. The V call is TRBV28, the J call TRBJ1-5; D is uncertain. The CDR3 is made up of 14 amino acids. V lost 6 bases, J lost 0 bases, and 9 bases lay in between. CDR1 and CDR2 (germline): MDHEN, SYDVKM. The CDR3: CASSGPTSNQPQHF. The CDR3 bases are TGTGCCAGCAGCGGTCCGACTAGCAATCAGCCCCAGCATTTT.

This clonotype was detected a few times. DNA for the CDR3: TGCAGCTCAACGCCCCTTGACTATGGCTACACCTTC. Protein product: CSSTPLDYGYTF. The chain links TRBV29-1 to TRBJ1-2; D unresolved. The length of the CDR3 is 12 residues. Trimming pared 8 bases from V and 3 bases from J, leaving 13 bases between. In germline, CDR1 is SQVTM, CDR2 ANQGSEA.